Each of the 30 T cell receptor beta chains below was sequenced from the same sample in a study of blood T cells in healthy people across ages. Using a J-beta primer mix together with a sample-barcoded 5' primer, a second PCR was run for about 6 to 11 cycles. TCRdb reanalysed the 5' RACE reads using MiXCR and keeps one entry per CDR3 protein. The data show 800,000 to 1,300,000 distinct CDR3 sequences, 25% seen once. This sample was shared with a second study, whose subject was T cells of mothers and their children.

The specimen sequenced was blood. The receptors here all came from a girl aged 2-10 years in good health.

On this clonotype: The germline gene is not matched at one end of the junction; a read error may be the cause. This chain joins TRBV5-1 and TRBJ1-4; possibly TRBD1 for D (5 bases). Germline assignment: CDR1 SGHRS and CDR2 YFSETQ. This CDR3 contains 14 residues. The CDR3 nucleotides are TGCGCCAGCAGCTTGGCCGGGGCCAATGTAAAACTGTTTTTT. It encodes CASSLAGANVKLFF.

The V and J genes are TRBV24-1 and TRBJ2-5, with 14 bases identical to TRBD2. The J call may be wrong; the DNA end is better matched by TRBJ2-1. This CDR3 has 19 amino acids. The germline V gene encodes CDR1 KGHDR and CDR2 SFDVKD. DNA of the CDR3: TGTGCCACCAGTGACCGGCCGGGACTAGCGGGAGCATCGGGCAATGAGCAGTTCTTC. Translation: CATSDRPGLAGASGNEQFF.

The table lists this clonotype with a few counts. The chain has TRBV20-1 and TRBJ1-2; 11 bases are shared with TRBD1. The CDR3 has 13 residues. Germline V gene data show CDR1 as DFQATT and CDR2 as SNEGSKA (reference sequence). Unmatched junction bases numbered 3, after V lost 5 bases and J lost 4 bases. CDR3 coding DNA: TGCAGTGCTGCTGGGACAGGGGGCTATGGCTACACCTTC. It translates to CSAAGTGGYGYTF.

This clonotype was seen a few times. This sequence joins TRBV10-3 and TRBJ1-1; TRBD1 might be the D (6 bases). In germline, CDR1 is ENHRY, CDR2 SYGVKD. With 6 bases removed from V and 0 bases from J, the gap between germline ends came to 23 bases. This CDR3 contains 18 residues. The CDR3 DNA sequence: TGTGCCATCAGCGATGTGCGTCCGGGACACCTAATGAACACTGAAGCTTTCTTT. Its translation is CAISDVRPGHLMNTEAFF.

This clonotype showed up just a few times. The chain links TRBV7-9 to TRBJ1-6; D remains ambiguous. This CDR3 has 16 residues. Trimming cost V 5 bases and J 7 bases, with 18 bases left between them. Looked up from germline, CDR1 is SEHNR and CDR2 is FQNEAQ (reference sequence). This CDR3 is CASSPPVFRGNSPLHF. CDR3 nucleotide sequence: TGTGCCAGCAGCCCCCCGGTGTTTAGAGGGAATTCACCCCTCCACTTT.

This clonotype has ten or more counts. The gene calls are TRBV29-1 and TRBJ2-1; the match to TRBD2 covers 14 bases. With 6 bases clipped from V and 8 bases from J, the junction kept 6 bases outside the gene matches. There are 14 residues in the CDR3. CDR1 and CDR2 (germline): SQVTM, ANQGSEA. CDR3 bases: TGCAGCGTGGGGACTAGCGGGAGTATAGATGAGCAGTTCTTC. It is translated as CSVGTSGSIDEQFF.

The rearrangement links TRBV7-9 to TRBJ2-1; TRBD2 aligns across 13 bases. V lost 5 bases to trimming and J lost 9 bases; unmatched junction nucleotides: 7. CDR3 length: 15 residues. The germline V gene encodes CDR1 SEHNR and CDR2 FQNEAQ (reference sequence). CDR3 amino acids: CASSQTSGGASEQFF. In nucleotides, the CDR3 is TGTGCCAGCAGCCAAACTAGCGGGGGGGCCAGTGAGCAGTTCTTC. Full variable domain (outside the CDR3, taken from reference TRBV7-9 and TRBJ2-1): DTGVSQNPRHKITKRGQNVTFRCDPISEHNRLYWYRQTLGQGPEFLTYFQNEAQLEKSRLLSDRFSAERPKGSFSTLEIQRTEQGDSAMYLCASSQTSGGASEQFFGPGTRLTVL.

J is TRBJ2-1 and V is TRBV6-1, with D possibly matching TRBD1 (5 bases). CDR3 length equals 16 residues. CDR1 is MNHNS and CDR2 is SASEGT in the germline V gene. V lost 5 bases, J lost 3 bases, and 17 bases lay in between. The CDR3 region has the DNA TGTGCCAGCAGTCCACGCCAGGGATTCTTCTACAATGAGCAGTTCTTC. It codes for CASSPRQGFFYNEQFF.

In this sample, this clonotype turned up a few times. The V gene is TRBV20-1, the J gene TRBJ2-3, with D maybe TRBD2 (5 bases). Germline loops: CDR1 DFQATT, CDR2 SNEGSKA (reference sequence). The V gene lost 6 bases and the J gene lost 0 bases, with 16 bases spanning the gap. The CDR3 is 15 residues long. CDR3 amino acids: CSAPPLAGSTDTQYF. CDR3 bases: TGCAGTGCCCCCCCTCTAGCCGGAAGCACAGATACGCAGTATTTT.

This clonotype was seen a few times. The chain carries TRBV5-1 and TRBJ2-5; D is tentatively TRBD1 or TRBD2 (5 bases each). Trimming shortened V by 4 bases and J by 2 bases, and 12 bases separated the two germline ends. In germline, CDR1 is SGHRS, CDR2 YFSETQ. The CDR3 runs 14 residues. The CDR3 region is CASSPGTEQETQYF. CDR3 DNA sequence: TGCGCCAGCAGCCCCGGGACGGAACAAGAGACCCAGTACTTC.

The chain recombines TRBV11-2 with TRBJ2-7; tentatively, D is TRBD1 or TRBD2 (5 bases each). The assigned J gene may be wrong: the sequence end matches TRBJ2-5 better. The CDR3 totals 17 residues. Germline V lookup: CDR1 SGHAT, CDR2 FQNNGV. The CDR3 protein is CASSLGDSLIKQETQYF. The CDR3 nucleotides read TGTGCCAGCAGCTTGGGAGACAGCCTGATTAAACAAGAGACCCAGTACTTC.

The chain's CDR3 is CASSQSSGGSTTSLGSEQFF. The CDR3, as DNA: TGTGCCAGCAGTCAGAGCAGCGGGGGGTCGACCACGTCCTTAGGGTCTGAGCAGTTCTTC. The chain links TRBV7-8 to TRBJ2-1; 9 nucleotides align to TRBD2. V shed 6 bases and J 9 bases; nucleotides not matched to a gene: 27. Germline-derived CDR1 and CDR2 are SGHVS and FQNEAQ. CDR3 length equals 20 residues.

The chain links TRBV12-3 or TRBV12-4 to TRBJ2-2, with D possibly matching TRBD2 (5 bases). There are 16 residues in the CDR3. V lost 7 bases to trimming and J lost 5 bases, with 20 bases between them. CDR3 protein: CASTTIGLARTGELFF. DNA of the CDR3: TGTGCCAGCACCACTATCGGCCTAGCAAGAACCGGGGAGCTGTTTTTT.

The chain has TRBV4-2 and TRBJ1-6, with 9 bases fitting TRBD1. V was clipped by 1 base and J by 3 bases; unmatched bases: 4. The germline CDR1 and CDR2 sequences are LGHNA and YNFKEQ. There are 17 residues in the CDR3. CDR3 sequence: CASSQGTGVFYNSPLHF. In nucleotides, the CDR3 is TGTGCCAGCAGCCAAGGGACAGGGGTGTTCTATAATTCACCCCTCCACTTT.

The rearrangement uses TRBV7-6 and TRBJ1-3; D is ambiguous. Germline values: CDR1 SGHVS, CDR2 FNYEAQ. The germline V and J ends were trimmed by 3 bases and 0 bases, with 12 bases remaining between them. The CDR3 is 16 amino acids. Written as DNA, the CDR3 is TGTGCCAGCAGCTTGACCTGGGGAAACTCTGGAAACACCATATATTTT. This translates into CASSLTWGNSGNTIYF.

This clonotype appeared a few times. The chain is built from TRBV7-9 and TRBJ2-6; 8 bases map to TRBD1. The CDR3 has 18 residues. Germline assignment: CDR1 SEHNR and CDR2 FQNEAQ (reference sequence). With V trimmed by 0 bases and J by 1 base, 5 bases remained unmatched. CDR3 in amino acids: CASSLAGQEISGANVLTF. The CDR3 nucleotides are TGTGCCAGCAGCTTAGCGGGACAGGAGATTTCTGGGGCCAACGTCCTGACTTTC.

In the case of this clonotype: The junction shows a germline mismatch at one end, possibly a read error. The V gene is TRBV2, the J gene TRBJ1-2, with D perhaps TRBD1 (6 bases). The V gene's germline CDR1 is SNHLY and CDR2 FYNNEI. The CDR3 extends over 14 amino acids. The CDR3 spells CASSSQGTNCGYTF. CDR3 DNA: TGTGCCAGCAGTTCACAGGGTACTAACTGTGGCTACACCTTC.

This clonotype was detected once. This sequence joins TRBV18 and TRBJ2-1; 8 bases map to TRBD1. V gave up 3 bases and J gave up 2 bases; unmatched junction bases: 9. Germline CDR1 KGHSH, CDR2 LQKENI. The CDR3 loop spans 17 amino acids. CDR3 amino acids: CASSPLVSGGPYNEQFF. DNA of the CDR3: TGTGCCAGCTCACCGTTGGTGTCAGGGGGCCCCTACAATGAGCAGTTCTTC.

This clonotype was counted between two and nine times. The chain has TRBV29-1 and TRBJ2-7; D is perhaps TRBD1 or TRBD2 (5 bases each). V lost 3 bases, J lost 2 bases, and 14 bases lay in between. The CDR3 loop spans 14 amino acids. Per germline, CDR1 SQVTM and CDR2 ANQGSEA. CDR3 amino acids: CSVDEGDGTYEQYF. CDR3 bases: TGCAGCGTTGACGAAGGGGACGGTACCTACGAGCAGTACTTC.

CDR3 sequence reads: CASSLGVGGFTGNEQFF. The DNA for the CDR3 is TGTGCCAGCAGCTTAGGCGTGGGGGGCTTTACGGGCAATGAGCAGTTCTTC. V and J are TRBV11-2 and TRBJ2-1; either TRBD1 or TRBD2 may fit D (6 bases each). V was shortened by 1 base and J by 6 bases, with 19 bases between the two germline ends. In germline, CDR1 is SGHAT, CDR2 FQNNGV. CDR3 length: 17 amino acids. Supplemented by reference TRBV11-2 and TRBJ2-1, the full variable domain reads EAGVAQSPRYKIIEKRQSVAFWCNPISGHATLYWYQQILGQGPKLLIQFQNNGVVDDSQLPKDRFSAERLKGVDSTLKIQPAKLEDSAVYLCASSLGVGGFTGNEQFFGPGTRLTVL.

V gene TRBV2 combines with J gene TRBJ2-5; D ambiguous. Trimming removed 6 bases from V and 3 bases from J, with 17 bases in between. CDR3 size: 15 residues. The germline V gene has CDR1 SNHLY and CDR2 FYNNEI. CDR3 amino acids: CASRETTSSEETQYF. Written as DNA, the CDR3 is TGTGCCAGCAGGGAAACCACAAGCAGCGAAGAGACCCAGTACTTC. The full variable domain, rest sourced from reference TRBV2 and TRBJ2-5, is EPEVTQTPSHQVTQMGQEVILRCVPISNHLYFYWYRQILGQKVEFLVSFYNNEISEKSEIFDDQFSVERPDGSNFTLKIRSTKLEDSAMYFCASRETTSSEETQYFGPGTRLLVL.

This clonotype was found a few times. The chain uses TRBV20-1 and TRBJ2-5; D is unclear. Germline V gene sequence: CDR1 DFQATT, CDR2 SNEGSKA (reference sequence). The CDR3 runs 13 residues. V dropped 5 bases and J dropped 1 base, with 11 bases sitting between them. The CDR3 DNA reads as TGCAGTGCTTCAACCGGGTCCCAAGAGACCCAGTACTTC. Its protein is CSASTGSQETQYF.

The V call is TRBV3-1, the J call TRBJ2-1; maybe TRBD2 (5 bases). The CDR3 consists of 14 residues. Trimming took 4 bases from V and 8 from J, leaving 15 bases between them. Germline V gene sequence: CDR1 LGHDT, CDR2 YNNKEL (reference sequence). CDR3 loop: CASSPRDLMDEQFF. The DNA for the CDR3 is TGTGCCAGCAGCCCACGGGATCTGATGGATGAGCAGTTCTTC.

Here the CDR3 reads CASSLVRDRGLRDTEAFF. The CDR3 DNA reads TGTGCCAGCAGCCTTGTCCGGGACAGGGGTTTGCGGGACACTGAAGCTTTCTTT. The J gene is TRBJ1-1, the V gene TRBV3-1, with 10 bases matching TRBD1. CDR1 is LGHDT, CDR2 YNNKEL, per germline (reference sequence). The V and J ends lost 4 bases and 3 bases, in that order; junction bases with no gene match: 14. CDR3 size: 18 residues.

This clonotype occurred many times. The chain couples TRBV29-1 to TRBJ2-1; D uncertain. This CDR3 spans 11 amino acids. The germline CDR1 and CDR2 sequences are SQVTM and ANQGSEA. Between the trimmed V and J ends, which lost 6 bases and 4 bases, there was a span of 7 bases. CDR3 nucleotides: TGCAGCGTGACGGGTTACAATGAGCAGTTCTTC. Protein: CSVTGYNEQFF.

DNA of the CDR3: TGTGCCAGCAGTTCCGCGGGGGACAAAAACATTCAGTACTTC. Its translation is CASSSAGDKNIQYF. The V call is TRBV6-6, the J call TRBJ2-4; TRBD2 aligns across 7 bases. With 4 bases clipped from V and 3 bases from J, the junction kept 3 bases outside the gene matches. The CDR3 extends over 14 amino acids. The germline V gene encodes CDR1 MNHNY and CDR2 SVGAGI (reference sequence).

This chain connects TRBV14 to TRBJ2-1; D is unresolved. The CDR3 has 16 amino acids. The V end lost 1 base, the J end lost 5 bases, and 15 bases lay between the germline ends. Germline loops: CDR1 SGHDN, CDR2 FVKESK. This chain's CDR3 is CASSQGGPQRNNEQFF. The DNA for the CDR3 is TGTGCCAGCAGCCAAGGAGGACCCCAGAGGAACAATGAGCAGTTCTTC. The full variable domain, completed using reference TRBV14 and TRBJ2-1, is EAGVTQFPSHSVIEKGQTVTLRCDPISGHDNLYWYRRVMGKEIKFLLHFVKESKQDESGMPNNRFLAERTGGTYSTLKVQPAELEDSGVYFCASSQGGPQRNNEQFFGPGTRLTVL.

This clonotype turned up a few times. The CDR3 sequence: CSVVHREDNYGYTF. The DNA of the CDR3 is TGCAGCGTTGTACACAGGGAGGACAACTATGGCTACACCTTC. This chain connects TRBV29-1 to TRBJ1-2, with D tentatively TRBD1 (6 bases). This CDR3 is built from 14 residues. V lost 4 bases, J lost 2 bases, and 14 bases lay in between. Germline-derived CDR1 and CDR2 are SQVTM and ANQGSEA.

This clonotype has only a few counts. This sequence joins TRBV5-1 and TRBJ2-7; 10 bases align to TRBD2. The germline gives CDR1 SGHRS, CDR2 YFSETQ. This CDR3 comprises 15 residues. The V and J ends lost 3 bases and 3 bases, in that order; junction bases with no gene match: 6. CDR3 loop: CASSSFSGGGYEQYF. For the CDR3, the DNA is TGCGCCAGCAGCTCCTTCAGCGGGGGGGGCTACGAGCAGTACTTC.

The CDR3: CASSYRFPGQANTEAFF. The CDR3 nucleotides read TGTGCCAGCAGTTATAGGTTCCCAGGACAGGCGAACACTGAAGCTTTCTTT. The chain links TRBV28 to TRBJ1-1; 7 bases agree with TRBD1. This CDR3 is built from 17 residues. Germline V CDR1 and CDR2: MDHEN, SYDVKM. V lost 4 bases and J lost 1; bases outside the gene matches: 12.